The clone carrying this T cell receptor beta chain appeared many times. Its target is unknown. This entry belongs to a study of metastatic and nonmetastatic thyroid tumors. Study background: Across blood and tumor or nodule tissue, repertoires from malignant and benign thyroid patients were compared with one another. General study results and limits: It was reportedly found that TCR beta diversity was significantly higher in malignant thyroid tumors than in benign nodules, a difference seen in both blood and tumor samples.

Germline-derived CDR1 and CDR2 are SEHNR and FQNEAQ (reference sequence). Germline trimming cut 5 bases from V and 2 bases from J; bases unmatched to any gene: 9. This CDR3 contains 16 residues. Original methodology: A papillary thyroid cancer distant-metastasis classifier was built from CDR3 differences across clinicopathological groups. TCRdb re-clonotyped the PCR reads via MiXCR. It is TCRdb's table, rather than the study itself, that gives the V and J calls and clone size. This sample yields 30,000 to 40,000 clones, of which about a sixth are seen a single time; just under 7% belongs to the top ten. Not a single patient had been given any form of treatment at any point before undergoing thyroid surgery.

The sequencing sample was made of blood. This clonotype was obtained from a female donor with papillary thyroid cancer or a benign thyroid nodule (not recorded which). Some clones in this sample may be carry-over from other donors' samples. The rearrangement links TRBV7-9 to TRBJ2-3; 8 nucleotides align to TRBD1. DNA of the CDR3: TGTGCCAGCAGCACGGACGACAGGGGATTCACAGATACGCAGTATTTT. Translated: CASSTDDRGFTDTQYF.